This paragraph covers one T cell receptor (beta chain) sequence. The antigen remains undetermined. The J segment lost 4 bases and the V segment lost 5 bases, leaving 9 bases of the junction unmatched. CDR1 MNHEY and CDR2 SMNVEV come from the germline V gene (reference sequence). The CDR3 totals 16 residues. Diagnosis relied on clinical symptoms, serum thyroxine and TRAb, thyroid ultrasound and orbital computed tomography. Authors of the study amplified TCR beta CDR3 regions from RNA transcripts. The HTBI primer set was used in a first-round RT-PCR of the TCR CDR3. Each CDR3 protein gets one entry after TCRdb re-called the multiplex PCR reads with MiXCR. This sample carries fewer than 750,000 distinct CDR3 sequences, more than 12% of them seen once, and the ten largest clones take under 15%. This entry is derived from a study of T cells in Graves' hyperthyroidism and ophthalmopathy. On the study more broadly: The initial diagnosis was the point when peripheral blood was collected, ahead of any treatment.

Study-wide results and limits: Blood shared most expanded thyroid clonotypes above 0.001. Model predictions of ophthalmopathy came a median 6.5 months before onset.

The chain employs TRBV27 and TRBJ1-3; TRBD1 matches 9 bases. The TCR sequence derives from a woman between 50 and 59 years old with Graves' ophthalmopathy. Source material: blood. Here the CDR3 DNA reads TGTGCCAGCAGTGGATCCGGGACAGGGTCCGGAAACACCATATATTTT. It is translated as CASSGSGTGSGNTIYF.